These T cell receptor beta chains were read from a single sample in a study of cytomegalovirus exposure and HLA in healthy donors. Profiling relied on immunoSEQ multiplex PCR, and the TCRdb table lists in-frame clones only, not all of them. The table records roughly 180,000 clones, approximately 84% of them present only once. Sequenced input: PBMCs. All receptors come from a girl aged 5-17 years in good health and CMV-seropositive. Each CDR3 is given with its conserved first and last residue. Fields, in order: CDR3 protein, CDR3 DNA, clone size, J gene, V gene, D gene. A D gene is named only where the DNA matches it firmly. Clone sizes are given selectively: once, few, many, or a class where the clone is expanded.

CDR3 protein: CASSLGARQPQHF; CDR3 DNA: TGTGCCAGCAGCTTAGGGGCACGGCAGCCCCAGCATTTT; clone size: few; J gene: TRBJ1-5; V gene: TRBV11-2; D gene: NA
CDR3 protein: CASSLGRGTRRADTQYF; CDR3 DNA: TGTGCCAGCAGCTTAGGCCGAGGGACTCGTCGTGCAGATACGCAGTATTTT; clone size: NA; J gene: TRBJ2-3; V gene: TRBV13; D gene: NA
CDR3 protein: CASSNRRTSGGLYNEQFF; CDR3 DNA: TGTGCCAGCAGCAACCGTCGGACTAGCGGGGGGCTTTACAATGAGCAGTTCTTC; clone size: NA; J gene: TRBJ2-1; V gene: TRBV7-2; D gene: TRBD2
CDR3 protein: CSGGDREDYGYTF; CDR3 DNA: TGCAGCGGCGGGGACAGGGAAGACTATGGCTACACCTTC; clone size: NA; J gene: TRBJ1-2; V gene: TRBV29-1; D gene: TRBD1
CDR3 protein: CASSFGQGLNTEAFF; CDR3 DNA: TGTGCCAGCAGCTTCGGACAGGGTCTGAACACTGAAGCTTTCTTT; clone size: NA; J gene: TRBJ1-1; V gene: TRBV5-8; D gene: TRBD1
CDR3 protein: CASIGTGRRGGGYTF; CDR3 DNA: TGTGCCAGCATTGGGACAGGGCGCAGGGGGGGTGGCTACACCTTC; clone size: NA; J gene: TRBJ1-2; V gene: TRBV6-5; D gene: TRBD1
CDR3 protein: CASSQGLAGGREQETQYF; CDR3 DNA: TGTGCCAGCTCACAAGGACTAGCGGGAGGTCGGGAACAAGAGACCCAGTACTTC; clone size: few; J gene: TRBJ2-5; V gene: TRBV18; D gene: TRBD2
CDR3 protein: CASTWGGSPEAFF; CDR3 DNA: TGTGCCAGCACCTGGGGAGGCAGCCCTGAAGCTTTCTTT; clone size: NA; J gene: TRBJ1-1; V gene: TRBV5-6; D gene: NA
CDR3 protein: CASSLVGWGRNSGNTIYF; CDR3 DNA: TGTGCCAGCAGCTTAGTGGGGTGGGGCCGAAACTCTGGAAACACCATATATTTT; clone size: NA; J gene: TRBJ1-3; V gene: TRBV13; D gene: NA
CDR3 protein: CASSQDRGGTEAFF; CDR3 DNA: TGCGCCAGCAGCCAAGATAGGGGGGGCACTGAAGCTTTCTTT; clone size: once; J gene: TRBJ1-1; V gene: TRBV4-1; D gene: NA
CDR3 protein: CASSETTSGANVLTF; CDR3 DNA: TGTGCCAGCAGTGAAACAACCTCTGGGGCCAACGTCCTGACTTTC; clone size: NA; J gene: TRBJ2-6; V gene: TRBV6-1; D gene: NA
CDR3 protein: CASSQGQGASETQYF; CDR3 DNA: TGTGCCAGCAGCCAAGGACAGGGGGCTTCAGAGACCCAGTACTTC; clone size: NA; J gene: TRBJ2-5; V gene: TRBV5-6; D gene: TRBD1
CDR3 protein: CAHRTGNTEAFF; CDR3 DNA: TGTGCCCACCGGACGGGAAACACTGAAGCTTTCTTT; clone size: NA; J gene: TRBJ1-1; V gene: TRBV30; D gene: NA
CDR3 protein: CASNPVGGDYEQYF; CDR3 DNA: TGTGCCAGCAACCCGGTGGGGGGGGACTACGAGCAGTACTTC; clone size: NA; J gene: TRBJ2-7; V gene: TRBV6-1; D gene: TRBD2
CDR3 protein: CASSLDSQGRTDTQYF; CDR3 DNA: TGTGCCAGCAGTTTGGACAGTCAAGGCCGGACAGATACGCAGTATTTT; clone size: once; J gene: TRBJ2-3; V gene: TRBV27; D gene: NA
CDR3 protein: CASGLDSYLTEAFF; CDR3 DNA: TGTGCTAGTGGTTTGGACAGTTACCTCACTGAAGCTTTCTTT; clone size: once; J gene: TRBJ1-1; V gene: TRBV12-5; D gene: NA
CDR3 protein: CASSFGQGGQYF; CDR3 DNA: TGTGCCAGCAGTTTTGGACAGGGAGGCCAGTACTTC; clone size: NA; J gene: TRBJ2-5; V gene: TRBV7-2; D gene: TRBD1
CDR3 protein: CASSVEGLSLSGNTIYF; CDR3 DNA: TGTGCCAGCAGCGTAGAGGGACTGTCCCTCTCTGGAAACACCATATATTTT; clone size: NA; J gene: TRBJ1-3; V gene: TRBV9; D gene: NA
CDR3 protein: CASSQDQQYDGPLHF; CDR3 DNA: TGTGCCAGCAGCCAAGATCAACAGTACGACGGACCCCTCCACTTT; clone size: NA; J gene: TRBJ1-6; V gene: TRBV4-2; D gene: NA
CDR3 protein: CASSLPPGGFDGYTF; CDR3 DNA: TGTGCCAGCAGCCTACCCCCCGGAGGGTTCGATGGCTACACCTTC; clone size: NA; J gene: TRBJ1-2; V gene: TRBV7-6; D gene: NA
CDR3 protein: CASSLSDRFTGYTF; CDR3 DNA: TGTGCCAGCAGCTTATCAGACAGGTTTACTGGCTACACCTTC; clone size: NA; J gene: TRBJ1-2; V gene: TRBV7-2; D gene: NA
CDR3 protein: CASSPTGSDTQYF; CDR3 DNA: TGCGCCAGCAGCCCCACAGGGTCCGATACGCAGTATTTT; clone size: NA; J gene: TRBJ2-3; V gene: TRBV4-1; D gene: NA
CDR3 protein: CASSQEGAGSGYTF; CDR3 DNA: TGTGCCAGCAGCCAAGAGGGGGCTGGTTCTGGCTACACCTTC; clone size: NA; J gene: TRBJ1-2; V gene: TRBV14; D gene: NA
CDR3 protein: CASSLRRGLGNEQFF; CDR3 DNA: TGTGCCAGCAGCCTTAGGAGGGGACTAGGGAATGAGCAGTTCTTC; clone size: NA; J gene: TRBJ2-1; V gene: TRBV14; D gene: TRBD2
CDR3 protein: CASSTAGTGNSPLHF; CDR3 DNA: TGTGCCAGCAGCACCGCCGGGACAGGGAATTCACCCCTCCACTTT; clone size: once; J gene: TRBJ1-6; V gene: TRBV9; D gene: TRBD1
CDR3 protein: CASSSDTLGDEQFF; CDR3 DNA: TGTGCCAGCAGCTCGGACACCCTAGGCGATGAGCAGTTCTTC; clone size: once; J gene: TRBJ2-1; V gene: TRBV7-2; D gene: NA
CDR3 protein: CASGGAYEQYF; CDR3 DNA: TGTGCCAGCGGGGGGGCCTACGAGCAGTACTTC; clone size: NA; J gene: TRBJ2-7; V gene: TRBV7-9; D gene: TRBD2
CDR3 protein: CSVEGQGTEAFF; CDR3 DNA: TGCAGCGTTGAGGGACAGGGCACTGAAGCTTTCTTT; clone size: NA; J gene: TRBJ1-1; V gene: TRBV29-1; D gene: TRBD1
CDR3 protein: CASSKVCGRTGDNQPQHF; CDR3 DNA: TGTGCCAGCAGCAAAGTGTGCGGTAGGACAGGGGACAATCAGCCCCAGCATTTT; clone size: NA; J gene: TRBJ1-5; V gene: TRBV21-1; D gene: NA
CDR3 protein: CASSPPGQGRHNSPLHF; CDR3 DNA: TGTGCCAGCTCACCACCGGGGCAGGGTCGCCATAATTCACCCCTCCACTTT; clone size: NA; J gene: TRBJ1-6; V gene: TRBV18; D gene: NA
CDR3 protein: CASRLAGKYNEQFF; CDR3 DNA: TGCGCCAGCAGACTAGCGGGAAAATACAATGAGCAGTTCTTC; clone size: NA; J gene: TRBJ2-1; V gene: TRBV5-1; D gene: TRBD2
CDR3 protein: CASSAERGRTDTQYF; CDR3 DNA: TGTGCCAGCAGCGCCGAGCGGGGGAGAACAGATACGCAGTATTTT; clone size: NA; J gene: TRBJ2-3; V gene: TRBV6-4; D gene: TRBD2
CDR3 protein: CASAGGTGDADTQYF; CDR3 DNA: TGCGCCTCAGCAGGAGGGACAGGGGACGCAGATACGCAGTATTTT; clone size: few; J gene: TRBJ2-3; V gene: TRBV5-1; D gene: TRBD1
CDR3 protein: CASSLEGQDNEKLFF; CDR3 DNA: TGTGCCAGCAGCTTGGAAGGACAGGACAATGAAAAACTGTTTTTT; clone size: NA; J gene: TRBJ1-4; V gene: TRBV5-4; D gene: TRBD1
CDR3 protein: CASSPRQGRSYEQYF; CDR3 DNA: TGTGCCAGCAGTCCAAGACAGGGACGGTCCTACGAGCAGTACTTC; clone size: few; J gene: TRBJ2-7; V gene: TRBV6-5; D gene: TRBD1
CDR3 protein: CASSSSDRTYGYTF; CDR3 DNA: TGTGCCAGCAGCTCCTCGGACAGGACCTATGGCTACACCTTC; clone size: NA; J gene: TRBJ1-2; V gene: TRBV11-3; D gene: TRBD1
CDR3 protein: CATSRGREESGYNEQFF; CDR3 DNA: TGTGCCACCAGCAGAGGGAGGGAGGAGTCGGGCTACAATGAGCAGTTCTTC; clone size: NA; J gene: TRBJ2-1; V gene: TRBV15; D gene: NA
CDR3 protein: CASSQDSGGEADTQYF; CDR3 DNA: TGCGCCAGCAGCCAAGACTCGGGCGGGGAGGCAGATACGCAGTATTTT; clone size: NA; J gene: TRBJ2-3; V gene: TRBV4-1; D gene: NA
CDR3 protein: CASSLAQGADGYTF; CDR3 DNA: TGTGCCAGCAGCTTAGCTCAGGGGGCGGATGGCTACACCTTC; clone size: once; J gene: TRBJ1-2; V gene: TRBV11-2; D gene: TRBD1
CDR3 protein: CASRDTLGAMNTEAFF; CDR3 DNA: TGTGCCAGTAGAGATACTTTAGGGGCTATGAACACTGAAGCTTTCTTT; clone size: NA; J gene: TRBJ1-1; V gene: TRBV19; D gene: NA
CDR3 protein: CASSESGGRRETQYF; CDR3 DNA: TGTGCCAGCAGTGAATCGGGAGGTAGGAGAGAGACCCAGTACTTC; clone size: NA; J gene: TRBJ2-5; V gene: TRBV25-1; D gene: TRBD2
CDR3 protein: CASSRLSAHYGYTF; CDR3 DNA: TGTGCCAGCAGTCGACTCTCCGCACACTATGGCTACACCTTC; clone size: NA; J gene: TRBJ1-2; V gene: TRBV6-1; D gene: NA
CDR3 protein: CASRKEGGEIYEQYF; CDR3 DNA: TGTGCCAGCAGGAAAGAGGGTGGAGAAATATACGAGCAGTACTTC; clone size: NA; J gene: TRBJ2-7; V gene: TRBV7-9; D gene: NA
CDR3 protein: CASSVGGQKIYGYTF; CDR3 DNA: TGTGCCAGCAGCGTAGGGGGACAGAAAATCTATGGCTACACCTTC; clone size: few; J gene: TRBJ1-2; V gene: TRBV9; D gene: TRBD1
CDR3 protein: CASSLNRGLGETQYF; CDR3 DNA: TGCGCCAGCAGCTTAAACAGGGGCCTTGGAGAGACCCAGTACTTC; clone size: once; J gene: TRBJ2-5; V gene: TRBV5-1; D gene: TRBD1
CDR3 protein: CASSLIGRANTEAFF; CDR3 DNA: TGTGCCAGCAGTTTAATAGGGAGAGCGAACACTGAAGCTTTCTTT; clone size: NA; J gene: TRBJ1-1; V gene: TRBV27; D gene: NA
CDR3 protein: CASSPTVGTEAFF; CDR3 DNA: TGTGCCAGCTCGCCGACAGTGGGCACTGAAGCTTTCTTT; clone size: NA; J gene: TRBJ1-1; V gene: TRBV18; D gene: NA
CDR3 protein: CASSYLTEAFF; CDR3 DNA: TGTGCCAGCAGTTATCTTACTGAAGCTTTCTTT; clone size: NA; J gene: TRBJ1-1; V gene: TRBV6-5; D gene: NA
CDR3 protein: CASSIRTSGGLDEQFF; CDR3 DNA: TGTGCCAGCAGCATACGGACTAGCGGGGGGCTCGATGAGCAGTTCTTC; clone size: few; J gene: TRBJ2-1; V gene: TRBV4-2; D gene: TRBD2
CDR3 protein: CASRVLLGQDNSPLHF; CDR3 DNA: TGTGCCAGCAGGGTCCTCCTCGGACAGGATAATTCACCCCTCCACTTT; clone size: NA; J gene: TRBJ1-6; V gene: TRBV6-6; D gene: TRBD1
CDR3 protein: CASSLLAGDQPQHF; CDR3 DNA: TGTGCCAGCAGTTTATTGGCAGGGGATCAGCCCCAGCATTTT; clone size: NA; J gene: TRBJ1-5; V gene: TRBV28; D gene: NA
CDR3 protein: CASSVETTETQYF; CDR3 DNA: TGTGCCAGCAGCGTAGAAACAACAGAGACCCAGTACTTC; clone size: NA; J gene: TRBJ2-5; V gene: TRBV9; D gene: NA
CDR3 protein: CAIRPGQNTEAFF; CDR3 DNA: TGTGCCATCAGACCGGGACAGAACACTGAAGCTTTCTTT; clone size: NA; J gene: TRBJ1-1; V gene: TRBV10-3; D gene: NA
CDR3 protein: CASRPDPRYGYTF; CDR3 DNA: TGTGCCAGCAGACCCGACCCGAGGTATGGCTACACCTTC; clone size: NA; J gene: TRBJ1-2; V gene: TRBV6-5; D gene: NA
CDR3 protein: CASSLVRANSPLHF; CDR3 DNA: TGTGCCAGCAGCTTAGTCAGGGCAAATTCACCCCTCCACTTT; clone size: NA; J gene: TRBJ1-6; V gene: TRBV13; D gene: NA
CDR3 protein: CASSFSGVEAFF; CDR3 DNA: TGTGCCAGCAGTTTTTCGGGGGTTGAAGCTTTCTTT; clone size: NA; J gene: TRBJ1-1; V gene: TRBV6-5; D gene: NA
CDR3 protein: CASGPGTVYTEAFF; CDR3 DNA: TGTGCTAGTGGCCCTGGGACAGTATACACTGAAGCTTTCTTT; clone size: NA; J gene: TRBJ1-1; V gene: TRBV12-5; D gene: TRBD1
CDR3 protein: CASSFGLVGESAQPQHF; CDR3 DNA: TGTGCCAGCAGCTTCGGTCTGGTAGGGGAAAGCGCCCAGCCCCAGCATTTT; clone size: NA; J gene: TRBJ1-5; V gene: TRBV5-6; D gene: NA
CDR3 protein: CASSQVKTGGNQPQHF; CDR3 DNA: TGTGCCAGCAGCCAAGTAAAAACAGGGGGGAATCAGCCCCAGCATTTT; clone size: NA; J gene: TRBJ1-5; V gene: TRBV4-2; D gene: TRBD1